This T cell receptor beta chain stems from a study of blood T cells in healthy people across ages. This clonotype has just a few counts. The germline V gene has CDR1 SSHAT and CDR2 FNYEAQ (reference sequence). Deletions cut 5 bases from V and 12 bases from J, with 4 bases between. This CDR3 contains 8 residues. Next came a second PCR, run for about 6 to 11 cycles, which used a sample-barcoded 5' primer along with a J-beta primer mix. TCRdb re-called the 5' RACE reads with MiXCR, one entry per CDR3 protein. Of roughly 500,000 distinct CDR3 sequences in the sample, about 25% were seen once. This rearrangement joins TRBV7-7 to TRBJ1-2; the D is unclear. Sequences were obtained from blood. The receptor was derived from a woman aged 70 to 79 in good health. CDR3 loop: CASSADTF. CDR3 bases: TGTGCCAGCAGCGCGGACACCTTC.